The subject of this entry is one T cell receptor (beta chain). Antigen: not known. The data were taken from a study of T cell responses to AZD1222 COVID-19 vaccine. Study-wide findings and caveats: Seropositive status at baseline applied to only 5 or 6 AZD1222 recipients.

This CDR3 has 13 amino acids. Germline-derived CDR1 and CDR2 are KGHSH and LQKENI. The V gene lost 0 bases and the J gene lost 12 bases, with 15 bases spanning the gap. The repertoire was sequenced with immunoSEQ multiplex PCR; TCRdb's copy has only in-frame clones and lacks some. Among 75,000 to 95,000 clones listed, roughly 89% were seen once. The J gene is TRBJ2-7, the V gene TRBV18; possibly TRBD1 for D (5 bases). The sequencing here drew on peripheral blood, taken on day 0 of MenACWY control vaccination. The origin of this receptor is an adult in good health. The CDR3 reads CASSPPVLTDRYF. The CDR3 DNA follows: TGTGCCAGCTCACCACCGGTTCTCACTGACAGGTACTTC.